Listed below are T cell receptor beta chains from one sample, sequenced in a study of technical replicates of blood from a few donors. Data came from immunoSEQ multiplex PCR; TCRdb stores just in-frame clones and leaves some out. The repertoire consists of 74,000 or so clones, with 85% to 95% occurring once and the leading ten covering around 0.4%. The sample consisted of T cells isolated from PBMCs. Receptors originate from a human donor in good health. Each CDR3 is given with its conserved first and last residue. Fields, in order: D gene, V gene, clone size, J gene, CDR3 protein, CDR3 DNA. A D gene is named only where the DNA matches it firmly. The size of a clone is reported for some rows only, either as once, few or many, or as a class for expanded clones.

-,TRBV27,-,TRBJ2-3,CASSLSPSPRRSGDTQYF,TGTGCCAGCAGTTTATCCCCCTCCCCCAGACGGAGTGGGGATACGCAGTATTTT
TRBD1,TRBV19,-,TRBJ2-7,CASSMERGQYEQYF,TGTGCCAGTAGTATGGAGAGGGGGCAGTACGAGCAGTACTTC
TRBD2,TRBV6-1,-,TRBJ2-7,CASSPLAGMPYEQYF,TGTGCCAGCAGTCCTCTAGCGGGGATGCCCTACGAGCAGTACTTC
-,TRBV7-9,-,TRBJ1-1,CASSQGGDNTEAFF,TGTGCCAGCAGCCAAGGGGGGGACAACACTGAAGCTTTCTTT
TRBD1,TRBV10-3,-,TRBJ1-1,CAISGTGVMNTEAFF,TGTGCCATCAGTGGGACAGGAGTTATGAACACTGAAGCTTTCTTT
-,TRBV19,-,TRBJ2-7,CATGGAFDEQYF,TGTGCCACCGGAGGGGCCTTTGACGAGCAGTACTTC
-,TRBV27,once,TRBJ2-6,CASRYSGANVLTF,TGTGCCAGCCGGTACTCTGGGGCCAACGTCCTGACTTTC
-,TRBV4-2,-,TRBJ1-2,CASSQGLRDSPYGYTF,TGTGCCAGCAGCCAAGGTCTGCGGGATAGTCCTTATGGCTACACCTTC
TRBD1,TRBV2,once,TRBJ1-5,CASSETRSQGNQPQHF,TGTGCCAGCAGTGAAACCCGATCACAGGGGAACCAGCCCCAGCATTTT
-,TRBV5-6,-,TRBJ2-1,CASSLVTDNEQFF,TGTGCCAGCAGCTTGGTGACTGACAATGAGCAGTTCTTC
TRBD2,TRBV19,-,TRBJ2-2,CASRTSGSWELFF,TGTGCCAGTAGGACTAGCGGGAGTTGGGAGCTGTTTTTT
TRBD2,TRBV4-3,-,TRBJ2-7,CASSLRLAGLYEQYF,TGCGCCAGCAGCCTAAGACTAGCGGGACTTTACGAGCAGTACTTC
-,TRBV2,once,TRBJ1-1,CASLAGRLPGLEAFF,TGTGCCAGCTTAGCCGGGAGATTACCGGGCTTAGAAGCTTTCTTT
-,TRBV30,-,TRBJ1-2,CAWSRETAHSYTF,TGTGCCTGGAGCCGGGAGACGGCCCACAGCTACACCTTC
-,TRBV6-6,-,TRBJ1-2,CASSVLLGAGYYGYTF,TGTGCCAGCAGTGTTCTATTAGGAGCGGGTTACTATGGCTACACCTTC
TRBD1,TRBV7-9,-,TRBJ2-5,CASSSDRVQETQYF,TGTGCCAGCAGCTCCGACAGGGTGCAAGAGACCCAGTACTTC
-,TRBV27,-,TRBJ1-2,CASNRKGDTF,TGTGCCAGCAACCGGAAGGGGGACACCTTC
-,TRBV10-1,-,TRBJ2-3,CASSEFGTGTDTQYF,TGCGCCAGCAGTGAGTTTGGGACTGGCACAGATACGCAGTATTTT
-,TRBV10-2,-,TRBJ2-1,CASTLRDISYNEQFF,TGCGCCAGCACCTTGAGGGACATTTCTTACAATGAGCAGTTCTTC
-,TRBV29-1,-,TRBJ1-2,CSVAELDTNYGYTF,TGCAGCGTCGCCGAACTCGACACCAACTATGGCTACACCTTC
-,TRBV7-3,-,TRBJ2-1,CASSPGSGTFPFF,TGTGCCAGCAGCCCCGGCTCCGGGACTTTTCCGTTCTTC
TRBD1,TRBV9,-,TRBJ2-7,CASSVIPGQGFYEQYF,TGTGCCAGCAGCGTAATTCCGGGACAGGGATTCTACGAGCAGTACTTC
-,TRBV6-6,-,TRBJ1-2,CASSYSSGGFDYTF,TGTGCCAGCAGTTACTCTTCGGGAGGGTTCGACTACACCTTC
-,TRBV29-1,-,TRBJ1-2,CSVEARELTLANYGYTF,TGCAGCGTTGAAGCTAGAGAGCTAACCCTGGCTAACTATGGCTACACCTTC
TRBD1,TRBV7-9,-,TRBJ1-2,CASSSRGIGYGYTF,TGTGCCAGCAGCTCCAGGGGGATCGGCTATGGCTACACCTTC
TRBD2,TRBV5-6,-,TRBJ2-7,CASRLEAAGVRLEQYF,TGTGCCAGCAGACTGGAGGCCGCGGGAGTCCGCCTCGAGCAGTACTTC
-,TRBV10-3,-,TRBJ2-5,CAISEPDSLGQETQYF,TGTGCCATCAGTGAGCCCGACTCCCTGGGCCAAGAGACCCAGTACTTC
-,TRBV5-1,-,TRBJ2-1,CASSAKTSSQRDEQFF,TGCGCCAGCAGCGCTAAGACTAGTTCCCAGCGGGATGAGCAGTTCTTC
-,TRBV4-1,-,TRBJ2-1,CASSQDIVVNEQFF,TGCGCCAGCAGCCAAGATATTGTCGTAAATGAGCAGTTCTTC
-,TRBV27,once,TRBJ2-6,CATWSSGANVLTF,TGTGCCACTTGGAGCTCTGGGGCCAACGTCCTGACTTTC
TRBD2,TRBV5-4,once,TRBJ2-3,CASSLLRSGGDTQYF,TGTGCCAGCAGCTTGTTACGTTCGGGAGGCGATACGCAGTATTTT
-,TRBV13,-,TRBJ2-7,CASSFQGSSYEQYF,TGTGCCAGCAGCTTCCAGGGCAGCTCCTACGAGCAGTACTTC
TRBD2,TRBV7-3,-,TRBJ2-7,CASSLSTGLAGYEQYF,TGTGCCAGCAGTCTGAGTACGGGACTAGCGGGATACGAGCAGTACTTC
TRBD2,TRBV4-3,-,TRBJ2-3,CASSQVWGLAGDTQYF,TGCGCCAGCAGCCAAGTCTGGGGACTAGCCGGAGATACGCAGTATTTT
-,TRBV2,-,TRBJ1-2,CASSVRGFGADYYGYTF,TGTGCCAGCAGTGTTAGGGGCTTTGGGGCCGATTACTATGGCTACACCTTC
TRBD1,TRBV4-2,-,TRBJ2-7,CASSHRDRAYEQYF,TGTGCCAGCAGCCACCGGGACAGGGCCTACGAGCAGTACTTC
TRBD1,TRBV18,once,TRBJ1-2,CASSPSGGSDNYGYTF,TGTGCCAGCTCACCATCAGGGGGCTCGGATAACTATGGCTACACCTTC
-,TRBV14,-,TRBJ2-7,CASSQEAQGREQYF,TGTGCCAGCAGCCAAGAGGCACAGGGCCGCGAGCAGTACTTC
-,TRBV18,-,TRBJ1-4,CASSPRALDQSTNEKLFF,TGTGCCAGCTCACCACGGGCACTAGATCAATCAACTAATGAAAAACTGTTTTTT
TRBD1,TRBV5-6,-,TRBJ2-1,CASSSGQGAVSVNNEQFF,TGTGCCAGCAGCTCCGGACAGGGGGCTGTGAGCGTAAACAATGAGCAGTTCTTC
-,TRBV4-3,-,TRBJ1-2,CASSQERGLYGYTF,TGCGCCAGCAGCCAAGAAAGAGGCCTATATGGCTACACCTTC
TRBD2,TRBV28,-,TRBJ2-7,CASSLWVASGYEQYF,TGTGCCAGCAGTTTATGGGTAGCTAGCGGCTACGAGCAGTACTTC
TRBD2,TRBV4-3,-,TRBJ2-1,CASSRKAGLAYSSYNEQFF,TGCGCCAGCAGCCGAAAGGCCGGACTAGCGTATAGCTCCTACAATGAGCAGTTCTTC
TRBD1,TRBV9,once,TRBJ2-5,CASSLSPGTGGETQYF,TGTGCCAGCAGCTTATCCCCGGGGACAGGAGGAGAGACCCAGTACTTC
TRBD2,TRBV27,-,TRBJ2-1,CASSPPGLAFVRDEQFF,TGTGCCAGCAGTCCTCCGGGACTAGCATTCGTTAGAGATGAGCAGTTCTTC
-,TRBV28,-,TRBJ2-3,CASSSRRLRTVTDTQYF,TGTGCCAGCAGTTCCCGAAGATTAAGGACAGTCACAGATACGCAGTATTTT
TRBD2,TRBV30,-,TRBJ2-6,CAWSPGGGLTSGANVLTF,TGTGCCTGGAGCCCCGGCGGGGGACTAACCTCTGGGGCCAACGTCCTGACTTTC
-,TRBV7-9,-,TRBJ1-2,CASRGSAGLYGYTF,TGTGCCAGCAGGGGGAGCGCAGGCCTTTATGGCTACACCTTC
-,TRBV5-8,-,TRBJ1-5,CASGTIRGNQPQHF,TGTGCCAGCGGAACTATCAGGGGTAATCAGCCCCAGCATTTT
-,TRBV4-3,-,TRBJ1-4,CASSQVSWRRSNEKLFF,TGCGCCAGCAGCCAAGTCAGTTGGAGACGGTCTAATGAAAAACTGTTTTTT
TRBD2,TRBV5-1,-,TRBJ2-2,CASSTLAGGNTGELFF,TGCGCCAGCAGCACCCTAGCGGGAGGGAACACCGGGGAGCTGTTTTTT